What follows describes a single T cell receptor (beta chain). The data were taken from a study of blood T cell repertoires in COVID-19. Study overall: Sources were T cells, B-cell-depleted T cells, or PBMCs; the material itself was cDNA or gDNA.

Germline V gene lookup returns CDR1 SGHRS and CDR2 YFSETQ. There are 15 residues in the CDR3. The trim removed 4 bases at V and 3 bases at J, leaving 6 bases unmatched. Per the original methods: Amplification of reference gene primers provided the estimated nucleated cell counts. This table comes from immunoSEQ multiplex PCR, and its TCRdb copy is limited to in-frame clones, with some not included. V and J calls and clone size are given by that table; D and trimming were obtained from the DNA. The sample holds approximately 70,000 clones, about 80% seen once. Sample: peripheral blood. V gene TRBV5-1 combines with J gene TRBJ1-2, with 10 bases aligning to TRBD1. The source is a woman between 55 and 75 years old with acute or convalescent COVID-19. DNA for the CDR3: TGCGCCAGCAGCATAGAGACAGGGGGCGACTATGGCTACACCTTC. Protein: CASSIETGGDYGYTF. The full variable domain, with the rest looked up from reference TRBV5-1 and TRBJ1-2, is KAGVTQTPRYLIKTRGQQVTLSCSPISGHRSVSWYQQTPGQGLQFLFEYFSETQRNKGNFPGRFSGRQFSNSRSEMNVSTLELGDSALYLCASSIETGGDYGYTFGSGTRLTVV.